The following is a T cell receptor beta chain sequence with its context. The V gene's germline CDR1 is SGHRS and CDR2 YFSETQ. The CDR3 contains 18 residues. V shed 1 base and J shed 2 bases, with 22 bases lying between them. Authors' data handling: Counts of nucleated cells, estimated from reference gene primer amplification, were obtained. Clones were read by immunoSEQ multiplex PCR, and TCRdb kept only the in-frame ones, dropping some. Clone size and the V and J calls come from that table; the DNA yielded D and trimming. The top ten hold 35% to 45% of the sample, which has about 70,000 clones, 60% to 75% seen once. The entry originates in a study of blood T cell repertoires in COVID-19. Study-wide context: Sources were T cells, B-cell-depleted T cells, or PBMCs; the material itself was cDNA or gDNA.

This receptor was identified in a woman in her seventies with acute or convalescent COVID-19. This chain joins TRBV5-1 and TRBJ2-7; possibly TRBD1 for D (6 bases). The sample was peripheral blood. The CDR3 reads CASSLWSRDSGDTYEQYF. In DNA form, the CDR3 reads TGCGCCAGCAGCTTGTGGTCTCGGGATTCCGGGGACACCTACGAGCAGTACTTC.